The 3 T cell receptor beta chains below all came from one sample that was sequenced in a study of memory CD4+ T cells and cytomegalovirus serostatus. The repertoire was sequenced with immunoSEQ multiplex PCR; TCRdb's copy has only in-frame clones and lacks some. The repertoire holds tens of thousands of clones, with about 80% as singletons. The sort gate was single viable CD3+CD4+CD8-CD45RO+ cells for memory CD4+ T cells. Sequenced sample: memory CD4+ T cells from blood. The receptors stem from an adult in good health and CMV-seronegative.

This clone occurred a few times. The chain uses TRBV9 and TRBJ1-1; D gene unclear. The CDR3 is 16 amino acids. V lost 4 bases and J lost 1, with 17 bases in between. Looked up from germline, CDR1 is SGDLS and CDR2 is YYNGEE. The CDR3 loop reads CASSPDSGYQNTEAFF. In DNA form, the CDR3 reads TGTGCCAGCAGCCCAGATTCAGGTTACCAGAACACTGAAGCTTTCTTT.

The CDR3 is CASSSREGELFF. The CDR3 DNA reads as TGTGCCAGCAGCTCCCGTGAGGGGGAGCTGTTTTTT. This chain joins TRBV7-3 and TRBJ2-2; no reliable D call. This CDR3 has 12 residues. In germline, CDR1 is SGHTA, CDR2 FQGTGA. V was clipped by 4 bases and J by 8 bases, with 8 bases between them.

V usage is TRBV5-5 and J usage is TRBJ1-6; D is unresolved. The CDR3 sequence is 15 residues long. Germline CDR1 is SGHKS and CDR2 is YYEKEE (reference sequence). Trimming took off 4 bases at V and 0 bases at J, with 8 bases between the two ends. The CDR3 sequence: CASSPAGSYNSPLHF. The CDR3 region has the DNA TGTGCCAGCAGCCCAGCCGGCTCCTATAATTCACCCCTCCACTTT.